This is a list of T cell receptor beta chains from one sample in a study of T cells after yellow fever vaccination. TCRdb reprocessed the 5' RACE reads with MiXCR, giving one entry per CDR3 protein. The sample lists about 75,000 distinct CDR3 sequences, 7.3% occurring once. This material consisted of CD8+ T cells sorted from PBMCs, taken 10 days after the first yellow fever vaccination. The receptors come from a man between 18 and 35 years old who received the YFV17D yellow fever vaccine. Both conserved end residues are part of each CDR3. D genes are given only for firm matches. Clone size is shown for a subset of rows, as once, few, many or a class of expanded clone.

-,many,TRBJ1-1,TRBV20-1,CSAPGGVTEAFF,TGCAGTGCTCCCGGAGGGGTGACTGAAGCTTTCTTT
-,few,TRBJ2-5,TRBV7-3,CASSTEHQQETQYF,TGTGCCAGCAGCACAGAGCACCAACAAGAGACCCAGTACTTC
-,many,TRBJ2-2,TRBV5-1,CASSEGVGTGELFF,TGCGCCAGCAGTGAGGGAGTGGGCACCGGGGAGCTGTTTTTT
TRBD1,many,TRBJ2-1,TRBV12-5,CASGRTGGHNEQFF,TGTGCTAGTGGCCGGACAGGGGGCCACAATGAGCAGTTCTTC
-,medium-sized,TRBJ1-4,TRBV4-1,CASLNPGSGNEKLFF,TGCGCCAGCCTAAACCCCGGGTCAGGTAATGAAAAACTGTTTTTT
TRBD1,many,TRBJ1-5,TRBV6-2/TRBV6-3,CASSYRDRVLDQPQHF,TGTGCCAGCAGTTACCGGGACAGGGTTTTGGATCAGCCCCAGCATTTT
-,few,TRBJ1-1,TRBV7-2,CASSFQGWDTEAFF,TGTGCCAGCAGCTTCCAGGGGTGGGACACTGAAGCTTTCTTT
TRBD2,many,TRBJ2-1,TRBV15,CATSILAGNEQFF,TGTGCCACCAGCATTCTAGCGGGGAATGAGCAGTTCTTC
-,many,TRBJ1-1,TRBV12-3/TRBV12-4,CASSSATDNTEAFF,TGTGCCAGCAGCTCCGCTACAGATAACACTGAAGCTTTCTTT
-,many,TRBJ1-5,TRBV6-1,CASTQGIHQPQHF,TGTGCCAGCACTCAGGGTATCCATCAGCCCCAGCATTTT
-,-,TRBJ2-1,TRBV5-7,CAMGPGGQHNEQFF,TGTGCCATGGGCCCCGGGGGACAGCACAATGAGCAGTTCTTC
-,many,TRBJ1-2,TRBV27,CASSLTVNYGYTF,TGTGCCAGCAGTCTGACAGTAAACTATGGCTACACCTTC
TRBD1,-,TRBJ1-1,TRBV6-5,CASSYGTGVNTEAFF,TGTGCCAGCAGTTACGGGACAGGGGTAAACACTGAAGCTTTCTTT
TRBD1,many,TRBJ2-5,TRBV7-9,CASSPEDRGRETQYF,TGTGCCAGCAGCCCAGAGGACAGGGGAAGGGAGACCCAGTACTTC
-,-,TRBJ1-1,TRBV12-3/TRBV12-4,CASSPAGFGTEAFF,TGTGCCAGCAGCCCTGCCGGGTTTGGCACTGAAGCTTTCTTT